This paragraph reports one TCR beta chain. This entry is derived from a study of T cells in tumors after PD-1 blockade. Study in general: Excluded were patients with checkpoint blockade, immunosuppressants, or radiotherapy or other anti-cancer therapy within 4 weeks. A subset received ongoing vismodegib 150 mg daily alongside anti-PD-1 therapy. Blood samples averaged around 100,000 templates (range about 21,000-260,000) and over 35,000 unique clonotypes.

Libraries were prepared by immunoSEQ multiplex PCR; TCRdb keeps only in-frame clonotypes and omits some of them. This table holds more than 40,000 clones, around 85% found once. The CDR3 spans 13 residues. Looked up from germline, CDR1 is LGHNA and CDR2 is YNFKEQ. The V end lost 4 bases, the J end lost 2 bases, and 8 bases lay between the germline ends. This TCR was sampled from a human donor with advanced basal cell or squamous cell carcinoma (not recorded which). This specimen consisted of PBMCs, obtained before anti-PD-1 therapy. V gene TRBV4-2 combines with J gene TRBJ2-5; D unresolved. In DNA, the CDR3 is TGTGCCAGCAGCCTAACAGCTCAAGAGACCCAGTACTTC. This codes for CASSLTAQETQYF.